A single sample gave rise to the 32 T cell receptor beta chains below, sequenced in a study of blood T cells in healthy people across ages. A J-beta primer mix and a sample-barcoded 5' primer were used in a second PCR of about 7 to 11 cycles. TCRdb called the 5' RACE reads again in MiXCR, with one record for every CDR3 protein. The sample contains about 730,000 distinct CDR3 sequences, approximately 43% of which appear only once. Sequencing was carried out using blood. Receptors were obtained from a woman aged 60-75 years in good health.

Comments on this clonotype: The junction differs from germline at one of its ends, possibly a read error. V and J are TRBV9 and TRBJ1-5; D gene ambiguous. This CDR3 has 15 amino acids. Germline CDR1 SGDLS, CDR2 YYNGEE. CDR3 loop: CASSPDGDSDQPQHF. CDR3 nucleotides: TGTGCCAGCAGCCCCGACGGGGATAGCGATCAGCCCCAGCATTTT.

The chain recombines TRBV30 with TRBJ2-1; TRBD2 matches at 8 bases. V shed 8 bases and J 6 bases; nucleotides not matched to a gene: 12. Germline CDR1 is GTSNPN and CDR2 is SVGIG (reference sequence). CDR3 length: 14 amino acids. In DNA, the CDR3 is TGTGCCCGTCGGTTTCGGGGGGGCCTCAATGAGCAGTTCTTC. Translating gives CARRFRGGLNEQFF.

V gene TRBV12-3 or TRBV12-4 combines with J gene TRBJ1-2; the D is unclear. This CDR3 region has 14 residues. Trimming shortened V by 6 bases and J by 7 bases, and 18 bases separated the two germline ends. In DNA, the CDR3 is TGTGCCAGCAGAGTTTCCGCCAGTGGGTTTGGCTACACCTTC. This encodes CASRVSASGFGYTF.

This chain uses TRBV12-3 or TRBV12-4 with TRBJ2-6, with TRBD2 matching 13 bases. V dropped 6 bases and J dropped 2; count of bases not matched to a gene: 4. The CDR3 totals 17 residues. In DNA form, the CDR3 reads TGTGCCAGCAGCCGAGGGACTAGCGGGGCTGGGGCCAACGTCCTGACTTTC. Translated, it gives CASSRGTSGAGANVLTF.

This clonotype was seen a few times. In DNA, the CDR3 is TGTGCCAGCAGCTTGGGGGGACTAGGCACAGATACGCAGTATTTT. Translation: CASSLGGLGTDTQYF. The V gene is TRBV7-2, the J gene TRBJ2-3; 8 nucleotides align to TRBD2. This CDR3 is built from 15 residues. V shed 3 bases, J shed 1 base, and the junction held 3 bases outside the gene matches. Germline V gene lookup returns CDR1 SGHTA and CDR2 FQGNSA.

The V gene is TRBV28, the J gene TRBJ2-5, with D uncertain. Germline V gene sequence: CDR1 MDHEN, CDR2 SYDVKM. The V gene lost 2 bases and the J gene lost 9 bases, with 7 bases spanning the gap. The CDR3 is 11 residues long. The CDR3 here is CASSLVGAQYF. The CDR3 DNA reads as TGTGCCAGCAGTTTAGTTGGGGCCCAGTACTTC.

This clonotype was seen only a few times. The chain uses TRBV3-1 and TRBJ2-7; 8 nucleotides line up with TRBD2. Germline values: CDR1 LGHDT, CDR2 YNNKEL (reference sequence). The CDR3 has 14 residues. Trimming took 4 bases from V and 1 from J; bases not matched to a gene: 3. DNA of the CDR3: TGTGCCAGCAGCCTTAGCGGGAAATCCTACGAGCAGTACTTC. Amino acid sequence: CASSLSGKSYEQYF.

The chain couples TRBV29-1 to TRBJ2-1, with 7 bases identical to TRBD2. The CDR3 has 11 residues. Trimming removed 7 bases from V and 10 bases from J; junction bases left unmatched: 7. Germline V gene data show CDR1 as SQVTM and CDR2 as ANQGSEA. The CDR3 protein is CSGRLAQEQFF. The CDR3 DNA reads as TGCAGCGGACGACTAGCACAGGAGCAGTTCTTC.

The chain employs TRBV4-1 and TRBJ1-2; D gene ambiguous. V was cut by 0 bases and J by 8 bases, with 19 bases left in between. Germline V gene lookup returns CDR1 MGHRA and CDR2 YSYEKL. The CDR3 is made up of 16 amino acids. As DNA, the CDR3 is TGCGCCAGCAGCCAAGATCAAAATTACGAATTTGAGGGCTACACCTTC. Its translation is CASSQDQNYEFEGYTF.

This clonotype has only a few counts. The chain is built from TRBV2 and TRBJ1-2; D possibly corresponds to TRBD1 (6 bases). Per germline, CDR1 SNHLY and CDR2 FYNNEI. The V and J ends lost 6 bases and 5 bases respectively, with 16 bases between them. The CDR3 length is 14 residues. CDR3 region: CASRPEGGGYGYTF. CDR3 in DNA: TGTGCCAGCAGGCCCGAGGGGGGCGGGTATGGCTACACCTTC.

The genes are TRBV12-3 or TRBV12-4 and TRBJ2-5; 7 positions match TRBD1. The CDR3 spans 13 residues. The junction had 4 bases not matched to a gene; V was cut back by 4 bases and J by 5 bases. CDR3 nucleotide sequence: TGTGCCAGCAGTTCACAGGGGACGGAGACCCAGTACTTC. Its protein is CASSSQGTETQYF.

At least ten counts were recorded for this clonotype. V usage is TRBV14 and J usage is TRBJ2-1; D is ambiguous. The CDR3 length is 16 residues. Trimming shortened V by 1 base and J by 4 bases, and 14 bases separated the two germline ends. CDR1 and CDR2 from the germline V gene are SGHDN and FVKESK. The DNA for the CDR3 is TGTGCCAGCAGCCAAGGGGAACGGAGTTTTTACAATGAGCAGTTCTTC. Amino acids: CASSQGERSFYNEQFF.

The DNA for the CDR3 is TGTGCCAGCAGCCAAGGAGTGTCAGGGGGCGGGAATGAGCAGTACTTC. Encoded protein: CASSQGVSGGGNEQYF. This rearrangement joins TRBV3-1 to TRBJ2-5; 8 bases are a match to TRBD1. The CDR3 length is 16 residues. J gave up 11 bases and V 1 base, and 15 bases lay outside the gene matches. Looked up from germline, CDR1 is LGHDT and CDR2 is YNNKEL (reference sequence).

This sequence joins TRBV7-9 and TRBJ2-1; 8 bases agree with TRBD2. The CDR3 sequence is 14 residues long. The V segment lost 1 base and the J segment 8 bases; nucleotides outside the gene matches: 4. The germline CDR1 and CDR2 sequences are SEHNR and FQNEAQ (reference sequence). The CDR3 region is CASSLETSVHEQFF. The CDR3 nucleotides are TGTGCCAGCAGCTTAGAGACTAGCGTGCATGAGCAGTTCTTC.

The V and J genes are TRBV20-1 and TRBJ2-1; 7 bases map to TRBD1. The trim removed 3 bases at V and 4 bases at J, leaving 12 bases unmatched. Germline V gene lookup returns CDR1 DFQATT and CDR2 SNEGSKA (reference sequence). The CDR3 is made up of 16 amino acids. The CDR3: CSASPPGQLGYNEQFF. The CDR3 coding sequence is TGCAGTGCTAGCCCCCCGGGACAGTTGGGGTACAATGAGCAGTTCTTC.

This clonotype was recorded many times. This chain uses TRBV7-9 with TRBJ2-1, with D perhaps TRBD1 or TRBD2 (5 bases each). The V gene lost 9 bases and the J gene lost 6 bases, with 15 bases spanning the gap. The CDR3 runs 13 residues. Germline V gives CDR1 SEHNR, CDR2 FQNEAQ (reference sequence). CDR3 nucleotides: TGTGCCAGAAGGAAGGGGAGCGGCAATGAGCAGTTCTTC. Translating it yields CARRKGSGNEQFF.

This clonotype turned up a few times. The DNA of the CDR3 is TGTGCCAGCAGCGTAGATGAGGGGGGACTAGCGAGTTACGAGCAGTACTTC. Its translation: CASSVDEGGLASYEQYF. The chain employs TRBV9 and TRBJ2-7; TRBD2 matches 10 bases. Per the germline V gene, CDR1 is SGDLS and CDR2 is YYNGEE. The CDR3 totals 17 residues. V was pared by 0 bases and J by 4 bases, with 10 bases of the junction left unmatched.

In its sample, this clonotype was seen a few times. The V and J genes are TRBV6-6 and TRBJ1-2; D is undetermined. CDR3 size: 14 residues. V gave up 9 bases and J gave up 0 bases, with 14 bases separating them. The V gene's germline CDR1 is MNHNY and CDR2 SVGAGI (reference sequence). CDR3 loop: CASSGELANYGYTF. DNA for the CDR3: TGTGCCAGTTCCGGAGAGTTAGCTAACTATGGCTACACCTTC.

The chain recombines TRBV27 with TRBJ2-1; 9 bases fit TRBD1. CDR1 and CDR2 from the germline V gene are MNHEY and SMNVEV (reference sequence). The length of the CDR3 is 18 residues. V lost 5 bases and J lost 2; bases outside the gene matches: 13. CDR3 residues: CASSLRPPGQGPYNEQFF. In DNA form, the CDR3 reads TGTGCCAGCAGTCTAAGACCGCCGGGACAGGGCCCCTACAATGAGCAGTTCTTC.

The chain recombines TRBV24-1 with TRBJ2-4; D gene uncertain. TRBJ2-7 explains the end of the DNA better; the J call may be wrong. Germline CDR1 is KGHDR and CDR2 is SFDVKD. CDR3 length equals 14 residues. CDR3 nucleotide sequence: TGTGCCACCAGTGACTCGAGCAGGACCTACGAGCAGTACTTC. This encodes CATSDSSRTYEQYF.

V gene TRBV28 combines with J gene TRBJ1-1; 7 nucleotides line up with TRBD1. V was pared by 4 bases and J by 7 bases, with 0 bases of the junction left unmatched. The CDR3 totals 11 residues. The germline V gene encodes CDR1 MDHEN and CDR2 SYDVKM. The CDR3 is CASSWDSEAFF. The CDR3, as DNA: TGTGCCAGCAGTTGGGACAGTGAAGCTTTCTTT.

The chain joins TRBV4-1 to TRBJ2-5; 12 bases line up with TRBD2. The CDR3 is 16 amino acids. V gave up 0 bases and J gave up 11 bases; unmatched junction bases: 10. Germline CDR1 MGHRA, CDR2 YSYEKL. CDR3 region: CASSQEWLAGGSLQYF. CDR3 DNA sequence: TGCGCCAGCAGCCAAGAGTGGCTAGCGGGGGGGAGTTTGCAGTACTTC.

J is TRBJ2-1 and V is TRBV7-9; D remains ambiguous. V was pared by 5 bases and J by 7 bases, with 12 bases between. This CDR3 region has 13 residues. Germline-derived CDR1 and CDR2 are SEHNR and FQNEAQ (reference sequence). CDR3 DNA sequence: TGTGCCAGCAGCGTACCGGTGGGGAATGAGCAGTTCTTC. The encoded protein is CASSVPVGNEQFF.

The CDR3 coding sequence is TGTGCCAGCGACAGGGGGAGGGAGACCCAGTACTTC. This codes for CASDRGRETQYF. This chain connects TRBV7-2 to TRBJ2-5, with 9 positions matching TRBD1. Germline values: CDR1 SGHTA, CDR2 FQGNSA. There are 12 residues in the CDR3. Trimming took 8 bases from V and 5 from J; bases not matched to a gene: 3.

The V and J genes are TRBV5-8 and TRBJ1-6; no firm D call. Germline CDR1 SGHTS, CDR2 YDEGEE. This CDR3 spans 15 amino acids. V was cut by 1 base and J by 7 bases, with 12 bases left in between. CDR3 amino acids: CASSLYGVRNSPLHF. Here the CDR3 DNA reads TGTGCCAGCAGCTTGTACGGCGTACGAAATTCACCCCTCCACTTT.

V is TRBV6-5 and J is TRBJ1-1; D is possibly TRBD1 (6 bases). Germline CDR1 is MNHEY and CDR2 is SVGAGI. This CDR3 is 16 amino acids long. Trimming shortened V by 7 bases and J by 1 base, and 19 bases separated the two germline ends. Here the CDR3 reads CASTGRGGATNTEAFF. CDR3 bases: TGTGCCAGCACCGGCCGGGGGGGCGCAACGAACACTGAAGCTTTCTTT.

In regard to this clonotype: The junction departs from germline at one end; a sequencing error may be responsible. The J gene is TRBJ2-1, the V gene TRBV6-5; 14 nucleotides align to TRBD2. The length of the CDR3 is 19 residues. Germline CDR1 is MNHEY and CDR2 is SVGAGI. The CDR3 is CASSHSRLAGGLRDNEQFF. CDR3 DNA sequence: TGTGCCAGCAGTCACTCCCGACTAGCGGGAGGGCTTCGAGACAATGAGCAGTTCTTC.

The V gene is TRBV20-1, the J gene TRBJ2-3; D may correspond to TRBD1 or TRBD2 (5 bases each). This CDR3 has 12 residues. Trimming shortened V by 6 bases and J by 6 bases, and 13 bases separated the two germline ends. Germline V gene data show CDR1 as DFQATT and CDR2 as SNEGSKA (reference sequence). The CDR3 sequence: CSASFEGDTQYF. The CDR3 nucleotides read TGCAGTGCCAGCTTCGAGGGGGATACGCAGTATTTT.

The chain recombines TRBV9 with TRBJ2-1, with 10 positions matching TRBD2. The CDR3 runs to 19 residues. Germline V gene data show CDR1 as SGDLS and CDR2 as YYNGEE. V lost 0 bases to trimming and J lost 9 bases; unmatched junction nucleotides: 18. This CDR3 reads CASSVAGASGSVKYGEQFF. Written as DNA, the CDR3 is TGTGCCAGCAGCGTAGCTGGGGCTAGCGGGAGTGTAAAGTACGGTGAGCAGTTCTTC.

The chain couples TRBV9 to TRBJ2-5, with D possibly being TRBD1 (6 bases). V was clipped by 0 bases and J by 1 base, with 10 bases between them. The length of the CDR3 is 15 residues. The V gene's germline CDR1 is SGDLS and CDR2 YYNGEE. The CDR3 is CASSVADRLQETQYF. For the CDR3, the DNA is TGTGCCAGCAGCGTAGCCGACAGGCTCCAAGAGACCCAGTACTTC. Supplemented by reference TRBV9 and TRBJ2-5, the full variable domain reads DSGVTQTPKHLITATGQRVTLRCSPRSGDLSVYWYQQSLDQGLQFLIQYYNGEERAKGNILERFSAQQFPDLHSELNLSSLELGDSALYFCASSVADRLQETQYFGPGTRLLVL.

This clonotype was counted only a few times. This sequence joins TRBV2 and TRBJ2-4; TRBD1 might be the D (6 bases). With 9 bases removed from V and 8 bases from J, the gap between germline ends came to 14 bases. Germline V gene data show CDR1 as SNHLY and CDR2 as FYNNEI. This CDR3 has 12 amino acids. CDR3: CASTGLLDIQYF. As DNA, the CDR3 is TGTGCCAGTACAGGGCTGTTAGACATTCAGTACTTC.

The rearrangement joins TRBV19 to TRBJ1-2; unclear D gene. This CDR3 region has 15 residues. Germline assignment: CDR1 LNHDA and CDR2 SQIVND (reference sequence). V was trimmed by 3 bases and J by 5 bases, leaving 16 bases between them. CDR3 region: CASSIGILVEYGYTF. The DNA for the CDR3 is TGTGCCAGTAGTATCGGGATTCTGGTAGAATATGGCTACACCTTC.